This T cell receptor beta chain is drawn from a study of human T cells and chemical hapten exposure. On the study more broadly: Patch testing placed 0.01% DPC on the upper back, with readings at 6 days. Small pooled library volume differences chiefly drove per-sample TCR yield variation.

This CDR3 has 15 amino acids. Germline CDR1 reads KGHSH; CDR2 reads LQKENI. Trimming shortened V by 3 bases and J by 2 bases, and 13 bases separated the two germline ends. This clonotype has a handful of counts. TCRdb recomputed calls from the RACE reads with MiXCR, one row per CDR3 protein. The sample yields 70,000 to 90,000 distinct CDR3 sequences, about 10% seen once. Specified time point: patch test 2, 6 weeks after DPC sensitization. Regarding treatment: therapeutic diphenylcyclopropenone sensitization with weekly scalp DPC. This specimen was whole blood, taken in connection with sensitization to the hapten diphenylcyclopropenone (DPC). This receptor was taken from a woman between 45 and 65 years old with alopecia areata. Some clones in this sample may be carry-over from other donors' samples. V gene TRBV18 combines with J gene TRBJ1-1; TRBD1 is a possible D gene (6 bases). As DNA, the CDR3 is TGTGCCAGCTCACCTTTGACAGGTGCCAACACTGAAGCTTTCTTT. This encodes CASSPLTGANTEAFF.